Listed here are 27 T cell receptor beta chains from one sample, sequenced in a study of human T cells and chemical hapten exposure. TCRdb re-called the RACE reads through MiXCR, storing one row per CDR3 protein. Of approximately 97,000 distinct CDR3 sequences listed, roughly 27% are singletons. Indicated time point: patch test 3, about 24 weeks after DPC sensitization. Treatment meaning: therapeutic diphenylcyclopropenone sensitization with weekly scalp DPC. Specimen: whole blood, collected in connection with sensitization to the hapten diphenylcyclopropenone (DPC). The receptors stem from a man aged 35-49 years with alopecia areata. Some clones in this sample may be carry-over from other donors' samples.

In its sample, this clonotype was seen a few times. The chain joins TRBV6-2 or TRBV6-3 to TRBJ1-1; D remains ambiguous. Trimming shortened V by 8 bases and J by 5 bases, and 12 bases separated the two germline ends. CDR1 and CDR2 from the germline V gene are MNHEY and SVGEGT. The CDR3 is 12 residues long. This CDR3 reads CASLERRTEAFF. CDR3 DNA: TGTGCCAGCCTGGAGCGTCGGACTGAAGCTTTCTTT.

CDR3 DNA sequence: TGTGCCAGCAGTTACTCCACAGGGAGGGAGACCCAGTACTTC. Protein sequence: CASSYSTGRETQYF. V is TRBV6-5 and J is TRBJ2-5; TRBD1 or TRBD2 may be the D gene (6 bases each). Trimming pared 0 bases from V and 5 bases from J, leaving 10 bases between. There are 14 residues in the CDR3. Looked up from germline, CDR1 is MNHEY and CDR2 is SVGAGI.

The chain joins TRBV28 to TRBJ1-5; TRBD1 is a possible D gene (6 bases). CDR1 is MDHEN and CDR2 is SYDVKM in the germline V gene. This CDR3 comprises 14 residues. V was trimmed by 5 bases and J by 5 bases, leaving 13 bases between them. CDR3 loop: CASSLGQSHQPQHF. CDR3 nucleotide sequence: TGTGCCAGCAGTCTTGGACAGTCCCATCAGCCCCAGCATTTT.

The gene calls are TRBV28 and TRBJ2-2; 7 bases align to TRBD2. The length of the CDR3 is 12 residues. V gave up 7 bases and J gave up 9 bases; unmatched junction bases: 5. Germline CDR1 reads MDHEN; CDR2 reads SYDVKM. The CDR3 is CASKGGRRELFF. CDR3 in DNA: TGTGCCAGCAAGGGCGGGAGACGGGAGCTGTTTTTT.

V usage is TRBV20-1 and J usage is TRBJ2-1, with a possible D match to TRBD2 (6 bases). CDR3 length: 16 amino acids. V gave up 0 bases and J gave up 0 bases, with 12 bases separating them. CDR1 and CDR2 (germline): DFQATT, SNEGSKA (reference sequence). The DNA for the CDR3 is TGCAGTGCTAGAGATGTGACTAGGCGCTCCTACAATGAGCAGTTCTTC. It specifies CSARDVTRRSYNEQFF.

This clonotype was counted ten times or more. The genes are TRBV9 and TRBJ2-5; D remains ambiguous. CDR3 length: 12 amino acids. Deletions cut 0 bases from V and 5 bases from J, with 5 bases between. Germline CDR1 reads SGDLS; CDR2 reads YYNGEE. The CDR3 coding sequence is TGTGCCAGCAGCGTAGTCGGTGAGACCCAGTACTTC. Protein: CASSVVGETQYF.

The sample holds one count of this clonotype. This chain joins TRBV6-5 and TRBJ1-5; 10 nucleotides match TRBD1. V shed 6 bases, J shed 3 bases, and the junction held 8 bases outside the gene matches. Per germline, CDR1 MNHEY and CDR2 SVGAGI. The CDR3 consists of 16 residues. CDR3 loop: CASSLPGQGNNQPQHF. Here the CDR3 DNA reads TGTGCCAGCAGCTTACCGGGACAGGGGAACAATCAGCCCCAGCATTTT.

This clonotype was seen only a few times. V gene TRBV20-1 combines with J gene TRBJ2-6; D unclear. The V end lost 4 bases, the J end lost 0 bases, and 4 bases lay between the germline ends. Per the germline V gene, CDR1 is DFQATT and CDR2 is SNEGSKA (reference sequence). The CDR3 contains 13 residues. The CDR3 loop is CSAIVSGANVLTF. The CDR3 region has the DNA TGCAGTGCTATAGTCTCTGGGGCCAACGTCCTGACTTTC.

This clonotype was detected a few times. The chain couples TRBV12-3 or TRBV12-4 to TRBJ2-4; either TRBD1 or TRBD2 may supply D (6 bases each). This CDR3 is 15 amino acids long. Deletions cut 6 bases from V and 7 bases from J, with 19 bases between. The CDR3 sequence: CASRPESGGYNIQYF. The CDR3 DNA reads TGTGCCAGCAGGCCCGAGTCCGGGGGCTATAACATTCAGTACTTC.

The chain recombines TRBV5-4 with TRBJ2-1, with 9 bases fitting TRBD2. CDR3 length: 15 amino acids. V lost 0 bases to trimming and J lost 6 bases; unmatched junction nucleotides: 4. Germline assignment: CDR1 SGHNT and CDR2 YYREEE (reference sequence). The CDR3: CASSLVGTSPNEQFF. The CDR3 region has the DNA TGTGCCAGCAGCTTGGTAGGGACTAGCCCCAATGAGCAGTTCTTC.

This clonotype has a handful of counts. The V and J genes are TRBV29-1 and TRBJ2-2; D remains ambiguous. V lost 4 bases and J 6 bases, leaving 6 bases between the germline ends. The germline gives CDR1 SQVTM, CDR2 ANQGSEA. This CDR3 spans 11 amino acids. The CDR3 DNA follows: TGCAGCGTTGTGAAGGCCGGGGAGCTGTTTTTT. This codes for CSVVKAGELFF.

The chain combines TRBV6-5 with TRBJ1-5, with 7 bases fitting TRBD1. Germline V gene lookup returns CDR1 MNHEY and CDR2 SVGAGI. J lost 6 bases, V lost 5 bases, and 10 bases had no gene match. This CDR3 is built from 15 residues. This CDR3 reads CASSLAQGVGQPQHF. CDR3 sequence (DNA): TGTGCCAGCAGTCTAGCTCAGGGGGTCGGTCAGCCCCAGCATTTT.

This clonotype was seen at least ten times. V gene TRBV28 combines with J gene TRBJ2-7; TRBD1 aligns across 12 bases. CDR1 is MDHEN, CDR2 SYDVKM, per germline. The CDR3 has 20 amino acids. The V and J ends lost 5 bases and 6 bases, in that order; junction bases with no gene match: 23. CDR3 sequence (DNA): TGTGCCAGCAGTCCGACTACTTGGGGACAGGGGGCGCGGGTTCGGGGCGAGCAGTACTTC. Protein sequence: CASSPTTWGQGARVRGEQYF.

This sequence joins TRBV28 and TRBJ2-7; TRBD2 matches 7 bases. Unmatched junction bases numbered 4, after V lost 5 bases and J lost 3 bases. Germline assignment: CDR1 MDHEN and CDR2 SYDVKM. CDR3 length equals 13 residues. The CDR3 loop is CASSRGVSYEQYF. The DNA for the CDR3 is TGTGCCAGCAGTCGGGGGGTGAGCTACGAGCAGTACTTC.

This clonotype was counted between two and nine times. The chain carries TRBV15 and TRBJ2-2; D gene unclear. The CDR3 covers 13 residues. The V end was cut by 3 bases, the J end by 0 bases, with 2 bases between. Germline CDR1 and CDR2: LNHNV and YYDKDF (reference sequence). The CDR3 loop is CATSSPNTGELFF. For the CDR3, the DNA is TGTGCCACCAGCAGCCCGAACACCGGGGAGCTGTTTTTT.

V is TRBV12-3 or TRBV12-4 and J is TRBJ2-1; 13 nucleotides line up with TRBD2. This CDR3 is 15 amino acids long. J was trimmed by 8 bases and V by 8 bases; bases with no gene match: 9. The CDR3 sequence is CASWQTSGRAYEQFF. CDR3 coding DNA: TGTGCCAGCTGGCAAACTAGCGGGAGGGCCTATGAGCAGTTCTTC.

This chain links TRBV29-1 with TRBJ2-2; a weak D match, TRBD1 (7 bases). CDR3 size: 15 residues. Per germline, CDR1 SQVTM and CDR2 ANQGSEA. V lost 6 bases to trimming and J lost 5 bases, with 19 bases between them. This CDR3 is CSVRGSRGRTGELFF. CDR3 bases: TGCAGCGTGAGGGGTAGCAGGGGGAGGACCGGGGAGCTGTTTTTT.

This chain uses TRBV7-9 with TRBJ2-7; TRBD1 aligns across 10 bases. J lost 3 bases, V lost 4 bases, and 9 bases had no gene match. CDR1 and CDR2 (germline): SEHNR, FQNEAQ (reference sequence). The CDR3 loop spans 16 amino acids. The CDR3 reads CASSSGTRDRGYEQYF. The CDR3, as DNA: TGTGCCAGCAGCTCCGGGACCCGGGACAGGGGCTACGAGCAGTACTTC. The full variable domain, rest sourced from reference TRBV7-9 and TRBJ2-7, is DTGVSQNPRHKITKRGQNVTFRCDPISEHNRLYWYRQTLGQGPEFLTYFQNEAQLEKSRLLSDRFSAERPKGSFSTLEIQRTEQGDSAMYLCASSSGTRDRGYEQYFGPGTRLTVT.

This clonotype was seen a few times. This chain connects TRBV10-3 to TRBJ2-1; 10 bases line up with TRBD2. Looked up from germline, CDR1 is ENHRY and CDR2 is SYGVKD. The CDR3 loop spans 14 amino acids. Unmatched junction bases numbered 3, after V lost 9 bases and J lost 1 base. The CDR3 here is CAIEAGGSYNEQFF. The CDR3 DNA sequence: TGTGCCATTGAAGCGGGAGGGTCCTACAATGAGCAGTTCTTC.

The rearrangement uses TRBV9 and TRBJ2-5; 8 nucleotides align to TRBD2. The CDR3 spans 14 residues. The V gene end was trimmed by 0 bases and the J gene end by 3 bases; junction bases not matched to a gene: 1. Germline V gene lookup returns CDR1 SGDLS and CDR2 YYNGEE. For the CDR3, the DNA is TGTGCCAGCAGCGTAGCGGGAGGGAAAGAGACCCAGTACTTC. Amino acids: CASSVAGGKETQYF. Complete variable domain (other parts from reference TRBV9 and TRBJ2-5): DSGVTQTPKHLITATGQRVTLRCSPRSGDLSVYWYQQSLDQGLQFLIQYYNGEERAKGNILERFSAQQFPDLHSELNLSSLELGDSALYFCASSVAGGKETQYFGPGTRLLVL.

This clonotype was seen a handful of times. This chain uses TRBV7-2 with TRBJ2-1, with 11 positions matching TRBD2. This CDR3 region has 17 residues. Per germline, CDR1 SGHTA and CDR2 FQGNSA. V lost 3 bases, J lost 4 bases, and 8 bases stayed unmatched. DNA for the CDR3: TGTGCCAGCAGCTTTGGTTCGCGACTAGCGGGATACAATGAGCAGTTCTTC. Translated: CASSFGSRLAGYNEQFF.

There are a few counts of this clonotype. The rearrangement uses TRBV6-1 and TRBJ2-3, with unresolved D. The CDR3 consists of 12 residues. Per germline, CDR1 MNHNS and CDR2 SASEGT. The V gene lost 1 base and the J gene lost 6 bases, with 5 bases spanning the gap. The CDR3 nucleotides are TGTGCCAGCAGTGAAGAGTTTGATACGCAGTATTTT. Amino acid sequence: CASSEEFDTQYF.

The chain combines TRBV7-8 with TRBJ2-3; D unresolved. The CDR3 has 15 residues. V lost 3 bases and J lost 5, with 15 bases in between. The V gene's germline CDR1 is SGHVS and CDR2 FQNEAQ. The CDR3 coding sequence is TGTGCCAGCAGCTTCGGTGGCCCACGCGAAGATACGCAGTATTTT. This translates into CASSFGGPREDTQYF.

This sequence joins TRBV7-9 and TRBJ1-2; D gene uncertain. V lost 4 bases, J lost 7 bases, and 10 bases lay in between. This CDR3 is 12 amino acids long. Germline V CDR1 and CDR2: SEHNR, FQNEAQ (reference sequence). CDR3 in DNA: TGTGCCAGCAGCTCTCCGGATCCTGGCTACACCTTC. Translating it yields CASSSPDPGYTF.

In this sample, this clonotype turned up many times. The chain carries TRBV20-1 and TRBJ2-3; D may be TRBD2 (5 bases). CDR3 size: 14 residues. V was clipped by 4 bases and J by 1 base, with 12 bases between them. Germline CDR1 DFQATT, CDR2 SNEGSKA (reference sequence). As DNA, the CDR3 is TGCAGTGCTATACAAGCGGATGGCACAGATACGCAGTATTTT. It yields the protein CSAIQADGTDTQYF.

This clonotype came up a few times. V usage is TRBV7-9 and J usage is TRBJ2-1; D call uncertain. The V and J ends lost 5 bases and 4 bases respectively, with 18 bases between them. The V gene's germline CDR1 is SEHNR and CDR2 FQNEAQ (reference sequence). CDR3 size: 16 residues. This CDR3 is CASSHLGRVPYNEQFF. CDR3 nucleotide sequence: TGTGCCAGCAGCCATTTAGGCCGGGTCCCTTACAATGAGCAGTTCTTC.

In this sample, this clonotype turned up a few times. The rearrangement links TRBV12-3 or TRBV12-4 to TRBJ2-3, with unresolved D. The V end was cut by 5 bases, the J end by 2 bases, with 2 bases between. The CDR3 is 11 residues long. CDR3: CASSNTDTQYF. The CDR3 DNA is TGTGCCAGCAGTAACACAGATACGCAGTATTTT.